This section outlines one T cell receptor beta chain sequence together with its context. Germline lookup yields CDR1 SGHTA and CDR2 FQGNSA. The V segment lost 2 bases and the J segment 3 bases; nucleotides outside the gene matches: 7. The CDR3 has 16 residues. Method: immunoSEQ multiplex PCR; TCRdb's copy keeps in-frame clones and lacks some. Of more than 150,000 clones in the sample, approximately 95% are singletons; the top ten hold 1.4% to 1.5%. The data originate from a study of control samples from healthy donors and cancer patients. V gene TRBV7-2 combines with J gene TRBJ2-7, with 10 bases that match TRBD2. The source is a man between 18 and 29 years old in good health. Input material: blood. CDR3 nucleotides: TGTGCCAGCAGCTTATACGCTAGCGGGGGATACTACGAGCAGTACTTC. Protein product: CASSLYASGGYYEQYF.